The clone carrying this T cell receptor (beta chain) has a count of ten or more. This sample is drawn from a study of early T cells in non-severe SARS-CoV-2 infection. The V segment lost 5 bases and the J segment 5 bases; nucleotides outside the gene matches: 4. The germline CDR1 and CDR2 sequences are LNHDA and SQIVND (reference sequence). There are 14 residues in the CDR3. TCRdb ran MiXCR on the 5' RACE reads and lists one entry per CDR3 protein. This sample yields under 85,000 distinct CDR3 sequences, of which about 5% are seen a single time; approximately 7% belongs to the top ten. The TCR was taken from an adult who was a healthcare worker with PCR-confirmed SARS-CoV-2 infection or an uninfected control (not recorded which). The material was whole blood, obtained at baseline. The chain uses TRBV19 and TRBJ1-4; 8 nucleotides agree with TRBD1. CDR3 loop: CASSSRTGNEKLFF. In DNA form, the CDR3 reads TGTGCCAGTAGTTCGAGGACAGGGAATGAAAAACTGTTTTTT.